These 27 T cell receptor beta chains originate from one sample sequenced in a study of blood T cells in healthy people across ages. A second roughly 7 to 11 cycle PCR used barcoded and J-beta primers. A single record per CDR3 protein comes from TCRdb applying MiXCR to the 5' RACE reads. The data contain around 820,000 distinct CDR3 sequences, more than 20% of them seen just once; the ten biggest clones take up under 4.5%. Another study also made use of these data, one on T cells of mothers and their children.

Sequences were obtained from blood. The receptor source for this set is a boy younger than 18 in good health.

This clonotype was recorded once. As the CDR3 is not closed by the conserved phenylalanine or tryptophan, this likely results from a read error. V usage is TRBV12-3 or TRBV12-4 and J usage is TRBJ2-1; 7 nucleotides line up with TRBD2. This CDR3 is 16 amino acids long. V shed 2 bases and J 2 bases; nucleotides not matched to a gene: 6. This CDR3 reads CASSLRGGLAYNEQFL. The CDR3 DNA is TGTGCCAGCAGTTTAAGGGGTGGACTAGCCTACAATGAGCAGTTCCTC.

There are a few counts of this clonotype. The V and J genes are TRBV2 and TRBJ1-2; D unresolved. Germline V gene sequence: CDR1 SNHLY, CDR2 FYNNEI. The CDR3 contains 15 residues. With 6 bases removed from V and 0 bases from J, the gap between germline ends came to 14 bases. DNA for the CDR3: TGTGCCAGCAGCCCCCAAGCGCGGACTAACTATGGCTACACCTTC. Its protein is CASSPQARTNYGYTF.

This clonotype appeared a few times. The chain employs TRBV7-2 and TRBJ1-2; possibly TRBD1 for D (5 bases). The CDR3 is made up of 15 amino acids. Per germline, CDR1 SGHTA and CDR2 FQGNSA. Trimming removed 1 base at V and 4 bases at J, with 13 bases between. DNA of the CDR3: TGTGCCAGCAGCTTAGAGCAGACAGTGACCTATGGCTACACCTTC. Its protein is CASSLEQTVTYGYTF.

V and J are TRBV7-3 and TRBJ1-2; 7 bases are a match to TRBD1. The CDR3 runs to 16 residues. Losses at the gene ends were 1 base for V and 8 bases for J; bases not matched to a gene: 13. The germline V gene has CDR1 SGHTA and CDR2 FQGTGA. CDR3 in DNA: TGTGCCAGCAGCTTAATGGGACAGAGTACTCTCCAAGGCTACACCTTC. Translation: CASSLMGQSTLQGYTF.

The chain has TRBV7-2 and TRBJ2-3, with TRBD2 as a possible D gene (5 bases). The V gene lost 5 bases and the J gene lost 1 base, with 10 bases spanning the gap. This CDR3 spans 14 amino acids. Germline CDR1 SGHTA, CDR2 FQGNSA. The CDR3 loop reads CASSALGGTDTQYF. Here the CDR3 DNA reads TGTGCCAGCAGCGCACTAGGAGGCACAGATACGCAGTATTTT.

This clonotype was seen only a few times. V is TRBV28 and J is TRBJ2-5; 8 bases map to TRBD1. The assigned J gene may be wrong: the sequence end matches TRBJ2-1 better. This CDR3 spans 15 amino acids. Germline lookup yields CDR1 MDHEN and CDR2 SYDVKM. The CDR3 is CASTPVGTGPFEQFF. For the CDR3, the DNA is TGTGCCAGCACCCCGGTAGGGACAGGCCCGTTTGAGCAGTTCTTC.

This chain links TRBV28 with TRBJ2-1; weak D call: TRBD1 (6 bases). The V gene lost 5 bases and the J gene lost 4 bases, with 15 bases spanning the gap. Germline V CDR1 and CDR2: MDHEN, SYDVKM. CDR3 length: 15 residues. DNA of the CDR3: TGTGCCAGCAGTCGCCCCAGAGGACAGTACAATGAGCAGTTCTTC. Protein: CASSRPRGQYNEQFF.

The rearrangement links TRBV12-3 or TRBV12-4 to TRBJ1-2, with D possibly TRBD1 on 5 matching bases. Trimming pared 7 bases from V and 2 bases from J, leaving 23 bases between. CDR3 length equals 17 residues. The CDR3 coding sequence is TGTGCCAGCACTGGGGGGTCCCAGGCTGGGTTGAACTATGGCTACACCTTC. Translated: CASTGGSQAGLNYGYTF.

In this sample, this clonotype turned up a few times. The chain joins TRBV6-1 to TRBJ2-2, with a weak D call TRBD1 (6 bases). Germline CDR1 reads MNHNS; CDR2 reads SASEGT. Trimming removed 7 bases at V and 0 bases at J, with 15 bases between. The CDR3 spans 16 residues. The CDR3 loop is CASTGQSLSNTGELFF. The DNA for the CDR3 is TGTGCCAGCACTGGACAGTCCCTTTCGAACACCGGGGAGCTGTTTTTT.

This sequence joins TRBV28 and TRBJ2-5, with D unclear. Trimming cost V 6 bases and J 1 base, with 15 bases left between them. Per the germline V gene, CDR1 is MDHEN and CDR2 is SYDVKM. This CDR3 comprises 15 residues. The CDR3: CASSLSQRLQETQYF. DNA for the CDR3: TGTGCCAGCAGCCTCTCCCAGAGACTCCAAGAGACCCAGTACTTC.

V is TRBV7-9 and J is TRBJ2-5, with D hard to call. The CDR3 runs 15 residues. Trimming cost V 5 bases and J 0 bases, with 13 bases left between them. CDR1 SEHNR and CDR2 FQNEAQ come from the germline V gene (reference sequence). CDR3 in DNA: TGTGCCAGCAGCCGTTTTGGGGAAAACCAAGAGACCCAGTACTTC. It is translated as CASSRFGENQETQYF.

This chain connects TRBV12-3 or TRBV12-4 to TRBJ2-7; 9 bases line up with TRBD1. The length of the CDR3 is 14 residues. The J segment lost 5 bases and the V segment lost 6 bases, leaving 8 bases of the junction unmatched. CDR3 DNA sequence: TGTGCCAGCAGCCCGGACAGGGGCGGCCACGAGCAGTACTTC. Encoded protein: CASSPDRGGHEQYF.

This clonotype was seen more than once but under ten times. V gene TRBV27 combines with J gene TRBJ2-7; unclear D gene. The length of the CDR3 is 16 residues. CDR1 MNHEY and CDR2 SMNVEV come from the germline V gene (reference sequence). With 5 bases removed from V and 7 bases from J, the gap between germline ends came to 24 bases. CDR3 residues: CASSPRRFGPAWEQYF. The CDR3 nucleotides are TGTGCCAGCAGTCCCCGGCGGTTTGGGCCTGCGTGGGAGCAGTACTTC.

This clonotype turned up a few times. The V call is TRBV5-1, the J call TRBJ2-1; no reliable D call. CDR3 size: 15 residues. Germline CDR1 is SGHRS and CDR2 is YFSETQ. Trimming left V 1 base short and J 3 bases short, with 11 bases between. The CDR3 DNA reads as TGCGCCAGCAGCTTGAGGCTGGGTAACTACAATGAGCAGTTCTTC. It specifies CASSLRLGNYNEQFF.

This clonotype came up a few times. CDR3 sequence (DNA): TGCAGTGCTAGTCAGGACGTAACAGCCTACGAGCAGTACTTC. Its protein is CSASQDVTAYEQYF. The chain is built from TRBV20-1 and TRBJ2-7; D remains unclear. V dropped 3 bases and J dropped 2 bases, with 14 bases sitting between them. This CDR3 contains 14 residues. Germline CDR1 DFQATT, CDR2 SNEGSKA (reference sequence).

CDR3 residues: CASRGRTGEDTEAFF. The CDR3 coding sequence is TGTGCCAGCAGAGGAAGGACAGGGGAGGACACTGAAGCTTTCTTT. This chain connects TRBV6-6 to TRBJ1-1; 9 bases line up with TRBD1. The CDR3 is 15 amino acids. The V gene's germline CDR1 is MNHNY and CDR2 SVGAGI (reference sequence). The V and J ends lost 6 bases and 3 bases, in that order; junction bases with no gene match: 8.

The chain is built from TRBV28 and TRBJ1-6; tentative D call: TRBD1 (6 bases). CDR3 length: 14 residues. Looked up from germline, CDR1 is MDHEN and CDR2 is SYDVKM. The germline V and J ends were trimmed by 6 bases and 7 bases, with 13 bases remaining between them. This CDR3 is CASSDTGTNSPLHF. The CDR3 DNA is TGTGCCAGCAGCGACACAGGGACCAATTCACCCCTCCACTTT. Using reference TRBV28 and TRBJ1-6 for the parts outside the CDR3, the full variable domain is DVKVTQSSRYLVKRTGEKVFLECVQDMDHENMFWYRQDPGLGLRLIYFSYDVKMKEKGDIPEGYSVSREKKERFSLILESASTNQTSMYLCASSDTGTNSPLHFGNGTRLTVT.

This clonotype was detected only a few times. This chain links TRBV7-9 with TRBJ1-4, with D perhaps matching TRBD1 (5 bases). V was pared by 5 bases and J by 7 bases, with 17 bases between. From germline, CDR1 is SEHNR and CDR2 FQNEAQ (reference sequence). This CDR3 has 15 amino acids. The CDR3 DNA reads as TGTGCCAGCAGCACATGGACGGACGGGGGTGAAAAACTGTTTTTT. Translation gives CASSTWTDGGEKLFF.

CDR3 residues: CASSPLEGQEAFF. The DNA of the CDR3 is TGTGCCAGCTCACCACTGGAGGGACAGGAAGCTTTCTTT. This chain joins TRBV18 and TRBJ1-1; 7 nucleotides line up with TRBD1. V was pared by 1 base and J by 8 bases, with 4 bases of the junction left unmatched. The CDR3 consists of 13 residues. Per germline, CDR1 KGHSH and CDR2 LQKENI.

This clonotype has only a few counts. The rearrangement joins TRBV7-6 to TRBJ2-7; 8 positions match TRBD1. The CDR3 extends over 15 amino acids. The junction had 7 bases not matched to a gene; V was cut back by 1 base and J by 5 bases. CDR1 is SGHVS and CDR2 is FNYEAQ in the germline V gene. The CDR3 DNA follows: TGTGCCAGCAGCTTAGGGCCAGGGGGCCTAAACGAGCAGTACTTC. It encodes CASSLGPGGLNEQYF. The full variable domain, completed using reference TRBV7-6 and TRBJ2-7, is GAGVSQSPRYKVTKRGQDVALRCDPISGHVSLYWYRQALGQGPEFLTYFNYEAQQDKSGLPNDRFSAERPEGSISTLTIQRTEQRDSAMYRCASSLGPGGLNEQYFGPGTRLTVT.

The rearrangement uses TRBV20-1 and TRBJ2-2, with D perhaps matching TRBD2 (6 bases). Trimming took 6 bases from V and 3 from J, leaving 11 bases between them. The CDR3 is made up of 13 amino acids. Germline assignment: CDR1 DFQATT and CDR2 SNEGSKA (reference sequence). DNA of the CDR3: TGCAGTGCGCCGACTAGTTACACCGGGGAGCTGTTTTTT. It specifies CSAPTSYTGELFF.

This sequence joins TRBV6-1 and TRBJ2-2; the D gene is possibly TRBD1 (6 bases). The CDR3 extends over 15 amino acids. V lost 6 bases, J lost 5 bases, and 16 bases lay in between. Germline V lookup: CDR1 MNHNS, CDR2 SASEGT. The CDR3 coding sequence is TGTGCCAGCAGGACCCGGGCCACAGGGACCGGGGAGCTGTTTTTT. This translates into CASRTRATGTGELFF.

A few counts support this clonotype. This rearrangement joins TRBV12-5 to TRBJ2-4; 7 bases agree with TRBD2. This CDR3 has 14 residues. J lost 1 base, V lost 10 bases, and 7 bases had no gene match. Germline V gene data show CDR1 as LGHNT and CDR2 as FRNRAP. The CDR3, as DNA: TGTGCTATTCTGCGGGGGATCGCCAAAAACATTCAGTACTTC. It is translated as CAILRGIAKNIQYF. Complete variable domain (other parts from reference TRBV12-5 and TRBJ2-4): DARVTQTPRHKVTEMGQEVTMRCQPILGHNTVFWYRQTMMQGLELLAYFRNRAPLDDSGMPKDRFSAEMPDATLATLKIQPSEPRDSAVYFCAILRGIAKNIQYFGAGTRLSVL.

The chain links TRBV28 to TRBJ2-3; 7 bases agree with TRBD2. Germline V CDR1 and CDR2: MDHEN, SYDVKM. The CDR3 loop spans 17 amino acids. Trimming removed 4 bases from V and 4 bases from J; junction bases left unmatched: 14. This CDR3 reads CASSSPTAGVASDTQYF. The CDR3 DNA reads TGTGCCAGCAGTTCCCCTACGGCGGGGGTAGCGTCAGATACGCAGTATTTT.

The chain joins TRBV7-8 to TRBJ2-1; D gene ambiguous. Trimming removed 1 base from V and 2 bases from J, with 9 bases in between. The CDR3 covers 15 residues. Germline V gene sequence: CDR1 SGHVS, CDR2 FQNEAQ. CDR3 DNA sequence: TGTGCCAGCAGCTTAGATCAAATCCCCTACAATGAGCAGTTCTTC. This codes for CASSLDQIPYNEQFF.

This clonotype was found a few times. The CDR3 here is CASSVGITQETQYF. CDR3 bases: TGTGCCAGCAGCGTAGGTATTACCCAAGAGACCCAGTACTTC. The chain couples TRBV9 to TRBJ2-5; D remains unclear. CDR3 size: 14 residues. CDR1 and CDR2 from the germline V gene are SGDLS and YYNGEE. Trimming shortened V by 0 bases and J by 1 base, and 7 bases separated the two germline ends. The full variable domain, its missing parts supplied by reference TRBV9 and TRBJ2-5, is DSGVTQTPKHLITATGQRVTLRCSPRSGDLSVYWYQQSLDQGLQFLIQYYNGEERAKGNILERFSAQQFPDLHSELNLSSLELGDSALYFCASSVGITQETQYFGPGTRLLVL.

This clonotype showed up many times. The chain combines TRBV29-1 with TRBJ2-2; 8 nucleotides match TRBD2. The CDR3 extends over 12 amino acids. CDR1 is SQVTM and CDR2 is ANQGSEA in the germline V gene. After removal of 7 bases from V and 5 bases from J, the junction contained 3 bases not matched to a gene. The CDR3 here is CSATGGTGELFF. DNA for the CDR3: TGCAGCGCCACGGGGGGGACCGGGGAGCTGTTTTTT.